A single TCR beta chain is shown here with its context. Its antigen is not identified. This specimen belongs to a study of siplizumab effects on memory and regulatory T cells. General observations from the study: The authors did not confirm suppressive function in proliferating Tregs from siplizumab cultures.

The assay covered 95,000 to 100,000 TCR templates per sample. Generated by immunoSEQ multiplex PCR, the TCRdb table keeps only in-frame clones and is missing some. This table has some 56,000 clones, around 97% appearing once. CDR3 length: 17 residues. The V gene lost 4 bases and the J gene lost 1 base, with 17 bases spanning the gap. CDR1 and CDR2 (germline): LGHNA, YNFKEQ. The chain recombines TRBV4-2 with TRBJ1-5; tentatively, D is TRBD1 (5 bases). The sequenced sample consisted of naive CD8+ T cells sorted from blood. This sequence was found in a human donor in good health. The CDR3 region has the DNA TGTGCCAGCAGCCCGCAAGCCGGCCGGGACAGCAATCAGCCCCAGCATTTT. This encodes CASSPQAGRDSNQPQHF.